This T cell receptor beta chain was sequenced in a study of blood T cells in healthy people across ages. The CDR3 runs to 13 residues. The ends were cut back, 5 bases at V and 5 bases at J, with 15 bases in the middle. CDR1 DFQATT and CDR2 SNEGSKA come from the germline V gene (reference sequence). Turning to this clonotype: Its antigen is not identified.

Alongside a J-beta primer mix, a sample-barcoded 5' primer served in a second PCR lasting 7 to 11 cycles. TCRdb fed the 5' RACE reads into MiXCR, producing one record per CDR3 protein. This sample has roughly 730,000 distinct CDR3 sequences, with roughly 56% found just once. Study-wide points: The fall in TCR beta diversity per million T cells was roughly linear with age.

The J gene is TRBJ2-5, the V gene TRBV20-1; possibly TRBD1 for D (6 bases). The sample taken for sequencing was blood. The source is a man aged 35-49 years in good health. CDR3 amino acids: CSAGGQMRETQYF. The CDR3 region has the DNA TGCAGTGCTGGTGGACAGATGAGGGAGACCCAGTACTTC.